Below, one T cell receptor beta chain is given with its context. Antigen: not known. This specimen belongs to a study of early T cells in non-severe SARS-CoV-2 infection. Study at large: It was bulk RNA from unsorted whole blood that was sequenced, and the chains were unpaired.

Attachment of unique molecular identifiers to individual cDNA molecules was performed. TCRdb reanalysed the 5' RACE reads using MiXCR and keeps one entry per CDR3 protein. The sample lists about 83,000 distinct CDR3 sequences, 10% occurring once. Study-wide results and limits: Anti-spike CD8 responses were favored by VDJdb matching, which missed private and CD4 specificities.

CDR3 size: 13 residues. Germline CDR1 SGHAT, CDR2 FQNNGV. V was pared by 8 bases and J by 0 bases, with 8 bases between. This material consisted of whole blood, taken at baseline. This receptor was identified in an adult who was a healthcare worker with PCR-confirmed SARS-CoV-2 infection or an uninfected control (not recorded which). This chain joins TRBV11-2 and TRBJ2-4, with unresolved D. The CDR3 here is CASAIGAKNIQYF. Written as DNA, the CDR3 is TGTGCCAGCGCCATAGGAGCCAAAAACATTCAGTACTTC. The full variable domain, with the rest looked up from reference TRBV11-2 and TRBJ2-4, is EAGVAQSPRYKIIEKRQSVAFWCNPISGHATLYWYQQILGQGPKLLIQFQNNGVVDDSQLPKDRFSAERLKGVDSTLKIQPAKLEDSAVYLCASAIGAKNIQYFGAGTRLSVL.